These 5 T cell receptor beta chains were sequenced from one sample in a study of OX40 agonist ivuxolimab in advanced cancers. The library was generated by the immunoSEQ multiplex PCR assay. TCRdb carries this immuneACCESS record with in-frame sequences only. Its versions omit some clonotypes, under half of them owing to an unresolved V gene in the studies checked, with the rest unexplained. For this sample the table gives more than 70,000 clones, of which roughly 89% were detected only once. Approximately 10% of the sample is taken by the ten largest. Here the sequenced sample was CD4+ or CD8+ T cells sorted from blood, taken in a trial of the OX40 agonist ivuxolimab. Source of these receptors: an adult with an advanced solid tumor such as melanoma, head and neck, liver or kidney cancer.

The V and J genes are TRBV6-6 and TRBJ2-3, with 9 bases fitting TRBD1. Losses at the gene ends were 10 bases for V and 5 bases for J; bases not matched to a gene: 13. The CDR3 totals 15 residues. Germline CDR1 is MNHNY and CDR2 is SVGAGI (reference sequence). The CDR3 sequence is CATQVMGQGGDTQYF. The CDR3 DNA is TGTGCCACCCAAGTTATGGGACAGGGTGGAGATACGCAGTATTTT.

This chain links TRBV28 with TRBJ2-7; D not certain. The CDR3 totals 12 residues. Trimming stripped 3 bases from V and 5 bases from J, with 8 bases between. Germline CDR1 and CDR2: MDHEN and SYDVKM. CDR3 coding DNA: TGTGCCAGCAGTTTCAGACCCGACGAGCAGTACTTC. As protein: CASSFRPDEQYF.

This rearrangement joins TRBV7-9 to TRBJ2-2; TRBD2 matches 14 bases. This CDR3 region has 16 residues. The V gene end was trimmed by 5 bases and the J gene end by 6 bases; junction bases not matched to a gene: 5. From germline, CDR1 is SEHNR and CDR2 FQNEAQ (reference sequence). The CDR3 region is CASSPGTSGGPGELFF. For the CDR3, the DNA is TGTGCCAGCAGCCCAGGGACTAGCGGGGGCCCCGGGGAGCTGTTTTTT.

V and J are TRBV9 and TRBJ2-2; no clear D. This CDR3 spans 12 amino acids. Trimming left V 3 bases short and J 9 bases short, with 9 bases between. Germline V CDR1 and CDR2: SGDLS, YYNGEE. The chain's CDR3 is CASSGGWRELFF. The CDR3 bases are TGTGCCAGCAGCGGTGGCTGGAGGGAGCTGTTTTTT.

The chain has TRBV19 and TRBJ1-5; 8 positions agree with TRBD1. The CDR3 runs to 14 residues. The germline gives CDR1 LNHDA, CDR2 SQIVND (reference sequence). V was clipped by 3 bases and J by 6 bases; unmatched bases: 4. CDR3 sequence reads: CASSISRGLQPQHF. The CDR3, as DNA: TGTGCCAGTAGTATCAGCAGGGGGCTTCAGCCCCAGCATTTT.